This TCR beta chain was identified during a study of regulatory T cells in long-lasting Graves disease. There are many counts of this clonotype. Regarding time point: newly diagnosed GD, antithyroid drugs for less than 3 months. The TCR library was made from RNA that had been extracted from PBMCs in TRIzol. The junction had 6 bases not matched to a gene; V was cut back by 5 bases and J by 8 bases. The CDR3 is made up of 16 amino acids. Germline values: CDR1 SGHTA, CDR2 FQGNSA. With iRepertoire HTBI primers and Arm-PCR of CDR3 regions, TCR beta libraries were built. One entry per CDR3 protein, called by TCRdb with MiXCR from the multiplex PCR reads. The repertoire holds roughly 500,000 distinct CDR3 sequences, with roughly 13% as singletons. The same data also contributed to another study, on T cells in Graves' hyperthyroidism and ophthalmopathy.

This sequence originates from a man younger than 40 with Graves disease. This chain uses TRBV7-2 with TRBJ2-2; 15 bases are a match to TRBD2. Source: peripheral blood mononuclear cells (PBMCs), taken at new diagnosis, from a patient treated with antithyroid drugs. The CDR3 region is CASSAPGLAGGGELFF. The CDR3 DNA sequence: TGTGCCAGCAGCGCCCCGGGACTAGCGGGAGGTGGGGAGCTGTTTTTT.